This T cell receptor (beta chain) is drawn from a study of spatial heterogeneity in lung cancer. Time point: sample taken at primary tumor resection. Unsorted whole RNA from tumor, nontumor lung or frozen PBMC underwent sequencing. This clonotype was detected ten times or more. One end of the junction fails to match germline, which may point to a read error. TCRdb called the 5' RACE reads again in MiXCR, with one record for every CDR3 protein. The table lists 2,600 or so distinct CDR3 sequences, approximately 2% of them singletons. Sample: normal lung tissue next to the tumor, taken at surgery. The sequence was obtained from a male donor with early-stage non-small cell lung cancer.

The CDR3 region has the DNA TGCAGCGTTGACCCAGGAATAGATGGCGACACCTTC. Amino acid sequence: CSVDPGIDGDTF. The V gene is TRBV29-1, the J gene TRBJ1-2; no definite D call. The germline gives CDR1 SQVTM, CDR2 ANQGSEA. The CDR3 has 12 amino acids. Full variable domain (outside the CDR3, taken from reference TRBV29-1 and TRBJ1-2): SAVISQKPSRDICQRGTSLTIQCQVDSQVTMMFWYRQQPGQSLTLIATANQGSEATYESGFVIDKFPISRPNLTFSTLTVSNMSPEDSSIYLCSVDPGIDGDTFGSGTRLTVV.